The text below deals with one T cell receptor (beta chain). These data originate in a study of PD-L1 blockade in urothelial cancer. The CDR3 is made up of 14 amino acids. Germline-derived CDR1 and CDR2 are SGHAT and FQNNGV. Trimming took 5 bases from V and 4 from J, leaving 14 bases between them. Data came from immunoSEQ multiplex PCR; TCRdb stores just in-frame clones and leaves some out. The sample contains roughly 100,000 clones, 89% of which appear only once. Time point meaning: pretreatment peripheral blood. Material: PBMCs, obtained around atezolizumab (anti-PD-L1) treatment. The V gene is TRBV11-2, the J gene TRBJ1-2, with a possible D match to TRBD1 (5 bases). The TCR sequence derives from a woman at least 80 years old with urothelial cancer. In nucleotides, the CDR3 is TGTGCCAGCAGCCGAACAGGCGCGAGCTATGGCTACACCTTC. Protein sequence: CASSRTGASYGYTF.